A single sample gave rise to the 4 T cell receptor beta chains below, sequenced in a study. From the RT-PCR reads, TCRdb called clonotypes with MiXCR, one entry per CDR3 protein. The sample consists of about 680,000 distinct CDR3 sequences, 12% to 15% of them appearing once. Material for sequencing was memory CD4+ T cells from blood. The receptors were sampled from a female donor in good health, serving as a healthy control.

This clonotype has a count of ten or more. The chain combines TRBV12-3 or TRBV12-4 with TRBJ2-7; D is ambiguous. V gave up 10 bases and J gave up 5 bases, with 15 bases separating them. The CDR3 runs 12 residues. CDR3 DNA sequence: TGTGCCACCGATTCTCTTCCCGACGAGCAGTACTTC. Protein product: CATDSLPDEQYF.

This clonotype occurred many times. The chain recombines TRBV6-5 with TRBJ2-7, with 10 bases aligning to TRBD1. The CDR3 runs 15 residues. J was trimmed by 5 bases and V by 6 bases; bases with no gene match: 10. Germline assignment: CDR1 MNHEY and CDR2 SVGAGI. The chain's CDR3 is CASREGGQGRNEQYF. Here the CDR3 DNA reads TGTGCCAGCAGAGAGGGGGGACAGGGGCGGAACGAGCAGTACTTC.

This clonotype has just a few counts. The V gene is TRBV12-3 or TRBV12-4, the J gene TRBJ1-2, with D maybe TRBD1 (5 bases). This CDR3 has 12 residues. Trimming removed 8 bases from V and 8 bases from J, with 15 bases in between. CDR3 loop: CASEGVGSGYTF. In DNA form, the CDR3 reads TGTGCCAGCGAAGGGGTAGGCAGCGGCTACACCTTC.

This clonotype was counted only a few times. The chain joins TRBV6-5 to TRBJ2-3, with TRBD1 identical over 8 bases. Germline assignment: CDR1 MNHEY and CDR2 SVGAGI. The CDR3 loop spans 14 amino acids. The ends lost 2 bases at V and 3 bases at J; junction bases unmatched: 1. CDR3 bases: TGTGCCAGCAGTTACAGACAGGGGACAGATACGCAGTATTTT. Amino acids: CASSYRQGTDTQYF.